This T cell receptor beta chain stems from a study of response to subunit inactivated influenza vaccine. TCRdb recomputed calls from the RT-PCR reads with MiXCR, one row per CDR3 protein. The sample records about 540,000 distinct CDR3 sequences, 20% to 25% being singletons. This clonotype occurred a few times. This CDR3 contains 13 residues. Germline lookup yields CDR1 SEHNR and CDR2 FQNEAQ (reference sequence). Trimming shortened V by 6 bases and J by 2 bases, and 10 bases separated the two germline ends. The same data also contributed to another study, on T cells expressing NK-cell markers. That study adds: UMIs were included in TCR beta cDNA generated by 5'RACE template switching. The sequencing cohort of eight donors included seven HCMV-seropositive individuals and one seronegative individual. Dominant NKG2C+ clonotypes in roughly 6 donors made up about 1.0-7.0% of CD8+ T cells. Similarly, these clonotypes led the CD3+CD56-NKG2C+ fraction as well in a few donors.

The TCR was taken from a middle-aged man who received an inactivated influenza vaccine. The sequencing here drew on CD4+ T cells sorted from PBMCs, taken 11 to 12 days after vaccination. The rearrangement joins TRBV7-9 to TRBJ2-5; D perhaps matches TRBD2 (5 bases). CDR3 in DNA: TGTGCCAGCAGTCGACGGGAACAAGAGACCCAGTACTTC. Protein: CASSRREQETQYF.